Below, one T cell receptor beta chain is given with its context. The data are from a study of T cell changes during pregnancy in multiple sclerosis. The data were produced by immunoSEQ multiplex PCR, yet TCRdb's version contains in-frame clones alone and is incomplete. The sample carries about 55,000 clones, over 80% recorded once. Looked up from germline, CDR1 is SGHRS and CDR2 is YFSETQ. CDR3 length equals 14 residues. After removal of 5 bases from V and 3 bases from J, the junction contained 6 bases not matched to a gene. The source material was CD4+ T cells from peripheral blood mononuclear cells, sampled in the first trimester of pregnancy. The chain links TRBV5-1 to TRBJ2-7; TRBD1 agrees at 9 bases. This sequence was found in a female donor with multiple sclerosis, enrolled in a pregnancy study. CDR3 protein: CASRRGTGIYEQYF. The CDR3 DNA is TGCGCCAGCAGACGAGGGACAGGGATCTACGAGCAGTACTTC.